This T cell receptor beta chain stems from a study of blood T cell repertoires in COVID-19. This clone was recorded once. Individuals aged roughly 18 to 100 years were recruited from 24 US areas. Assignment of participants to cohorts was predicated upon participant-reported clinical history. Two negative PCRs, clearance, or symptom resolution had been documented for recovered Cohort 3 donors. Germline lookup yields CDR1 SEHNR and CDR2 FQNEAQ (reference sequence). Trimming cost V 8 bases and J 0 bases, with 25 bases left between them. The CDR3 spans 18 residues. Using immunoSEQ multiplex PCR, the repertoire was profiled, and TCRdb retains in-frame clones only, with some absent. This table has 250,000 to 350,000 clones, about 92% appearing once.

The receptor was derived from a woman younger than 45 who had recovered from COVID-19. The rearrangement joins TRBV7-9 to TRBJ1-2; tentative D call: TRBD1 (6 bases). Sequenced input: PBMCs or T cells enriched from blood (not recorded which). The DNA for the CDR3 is TGTGCCAGCCCCTTAGAGGGGGGGGAGGCAATTCCTAACTATGGCTACACCTTC. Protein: CASPLEGGEAIPNYGYTF.